These 7 T cell receptor beta chains were all obtained from the same sample, sequenced in a study of circulating CD8 cells and anti-PD-1 response in melanoma. Each library started from roughly 15 ng of total RNA using the QIAseq Immune Repertoire TCR panel. MiXCR, run by TCRdb on the reads, gives a single entry per CDR3 protein. The table has hundreds of distinct CDR3 sequences, over 4.5% seen once. Sorting of live CD3+CD8+TCRalphabeta+ cells by PD-1 and/or TIGIT gave four subsets. The starting material was CD8+ T cells from PBMCs, obtained at baseline or after one month of anti-PD-1 therapy (not recorded which). These receptors all come from a human donor with melanoma.

By proportion, this clonotype is medium-sized. The chain links TRBV19 to TRBJ2-5, with no clear D. V dropped 5 bases and J dropped 5 bases, with 15 bases sitting between them. Germline V gene data show CDR1 as LNHDA and CDR2 as SQIVND (reference sequence). The CDR3 consists of 14 residues. CDR3 DNA sequence: TGTGCCAGTAGTCCCCATGCTGGGTCGGAGACCCAGTACTTC. Translated, it gives CASSPHAGSETQYF.

In its sample, this clonotype ranks as medium-sized. The chain links TRBV29-1 to TRBJ2-7, with D perhaps TRBD1 (5 bases). This CDR3 comprises 15 residues. Germline-derived CDR1 and CDR2 are SQVTM and ANQGSEA. V was cut by 2 bases and J by 3 bases, with 17 bases left in between. CDR3 residues: CSVETSSGSNYEQYF. The DNA of the CDR3 is TGCAGCGTTGAAACGTCGTCAGGGTCTAACTACGAGCAGTACTTC.

This sequence joins TRBV19 and TRBJ2-1; tentative D call: TRBD1 (6 bases). There are 15 residues in the CDR3. The V and J ends lost 6 bases and 3 bases respectively, with 15 bases between them. In germline, CDR1 is LNHDA, CDR2 SQIVND (reference sequence). Here the CDR3 DNA reads TGTGCCAGTAGGAAAAATCCGACAGGCTACAATGAGCAGTTCTTC. Translated: CASRKNPTGYNEQFF.

This chain joins TRBV20-1 and TRBJ2-7, with 9 bases lining up with TRBD2. V was pared by 8 bases and J by 6 bases, with 11 bases of the junction left unmatched. The CDR3 sequence is 13 residues long. CDR1 is DFQATT and CDR2 is SNEGSKA in the germline V gene (reference sequence). The CDR3 DNA is TGCAGTAGCGGGGGGCCCCTTAGCCTCGAGCAGTACTTC. Translation gives CSSGGPLSLEQYF.

The chain links TRBV19 to TRBJ1-5; D not certain. The V gene's germline CDR1 is LNHDA and CDR2 SQIVND (reference sequence). The CDR3 contains 13 residues. V was shortened by 3 bases and J by 4 bases, with 7 bases between the two germline ends. The chain's CDR3 is CASSIPGNQPQHF. As DNA, the CDR3 is TGTGCCAGTAGTATCCCCGGGAATCAGCCCCAGCATTTT.

By sample share, this clonotype is medium-sized. The chain combines TRBV6-6 with TRBJ2-3; 9 nucleotides align to TRBD1. The CDR3 spans 14 residues. The V gene's germline CDR1 is MNHNY and CDR2 SVGAGI (reference sequence). The V gene end was trimmed by 10 bases and the J gene end by 6 bases; junction bases not matched to a gene: 11. The CDR3 loop reads CATWQGQGYDTQYF. The CDR3 nucleotides read TGTGCCACGTGGCAGGGACAGGGTTATGATACGCAGTATTTT.

This clonotype was seen more than once but under ten times. V usage is TRBV2 and J usage is TRBJ2-7, with 10 nucleotides matching TRBD1. The germline V gene has CDR1 SNHLY and CDR2 FYNNEI. The CDR3 runs 15 residues. The junction had 10 bases not matched to a gene; V was cut back by 8 bases and J by 3 bases. In nucleotides, the CDR3 is TGTGCCAGCCACCCCACAGGGACAGGGGACTACGAGCAGTACTTC. Translation gives CASHPTGTGDYEQYF. Full variable domain (outside the CDR3, taken from reference TRBV2 and TRBJ2-7): EPEVTQTPSHQVTQMGQEVILRCVPISNHLYFYWYRQILGQKVEFLVSFYNNEISEKSEIFDDQFSVERPDGSNFTLKIRSTKLEDSAMYFCASHPTGTGDYEQYFGPGTRLTVT.